The clone carrying this T cell receptor (beta chain) was recorded a few times. The data derive from a study of cytomegalovirus exposure and HLA in healthy donors. Germline V gives CDR1 KGHSH, CDR2 LQKENI. This CDR3 has 16 residues. V was clipped by 0 bases and J by 0 bases, with 9 bases between them. PCR was performed using 60 Vbeta and 13 Jbeta primers. Sequencing was performed with immunoSEQ multiplex PCR; in TCRdb, only in-frame clones are kept and a portion is missing. Of tens of thousands of clones listed, over 70% were seen once; the top ten hold more than 2.5%. The sequence came from a man aged 45-65 years in good health and CMV-seropositive. This chain uses TRBV18 with TRBJ1-3; no clear D gene. The specimen was PBMCs. The CDR3 DNA reads as TGTGCCAGCTCACCACCGGCGGTGAGCTCTGGAAACACCATATATTTT. Its translation is CASSPPAVSSGNTIYF.